The 27 T cell receptor beta chains given below trace back to one sample, sequenced in a study of glioma-infiltrating T cells. TCR alpha and beta CDR3 regions were amplified from RNA using iRepertoire nested multiplex PCR. TCRdb fed the multiplex PCR reads into MiXCR, producing one record per CDR3 protein. The profile shows under 20,000 distinct CDR3 sequences, roughly 60% of them singletons. Input material: glioma tissue, nonneoplastic brain tissue, or PBMCs (not recorded which). The receptor source for this set is a human donor with low-grade glioma or glioblastoma, undergoing nonglioma brain surgery, or in good health (not recorded which).

The chain combines TRBV12-3 or TRBV12-4 with TRBJ2-7, with D perhaps TRBD2 (7 bases). V dropped 6 bases and J dropped 7 bases, with 16 bases sitting between them. The CDR3 spans 13 residues. The CDR3, as DNA: TGTGCCAGCAGCTTCGCGGGGGCCGGAGAGCAGTACTTC. Its translation: CASSFAGAGEQYF.

The chain carries TRBV20-1 and TRBJ2-1, with TRBD2 matching 10 bases. The CDR3 is made up of 18 amino acids. Germline CDR1 DFQATT, CDR2 SNEGSKA (reference sequence). The V and J ends lost 1 base and 2 bases, in that order; junction bases with no gene match: 11. This CDR3 is CSARGTPSSGRTYNEQFF. As DNA, the CDR3 is TGCAGTGCTAGAGGAACACCTTCTAGCGGGAGAACCTACAATGAGCAGTTCTTC.

The V gene is TRBV6-2 or TRBV6-3, the J gene TRBJ1-1, with 7 positions matching TRBD1. Germline assignment: CDR1 MNHEY and CDR2 SVGEGT. Germline trimming cut 5 bases from V and 4 bases from J; bases unmatched to any gene: 10. The CDR3 has 15 amino acids. The CDR3 loop is CASSTTDREGTEAFF. The CDR3 DNA follows: TGTGCCAGCAGTACCACCGACAGGGAGGGCACTGAAGCTTTCTTT.

This chain links TRBV20-1 with TRBJ2-7; 10 bases match TRBD2. CDR3 length: 13 residues. Germline CDR1 DFQATT, CDR2 SNEGSKA (reference sequence). V was pared by 5 bases and J by 9 bases, with 10 bases of the junction left unmatched. The CDR3 bases are TGCAGTGCTCCTACTAGCGGGATCTCTGCGCAGTACTTC. Its protein product is CSAPTSGISAQYF.

This chain uses TRBV7-7 with TRBJ2-2; no firm D call. Trimming cost V 4 bases and J 7 bases, with 7 bases left between them. In germline, CDR1 is SSHAT, CDR2 FNYEAQ (reference sequence). The CDR3 has 12 amino acids. CDR3 loop: CASSSRVGELFF. Here the CDR3 DNA reads TGTGCCAGCAGCTCCAGAGTCGGGGAGCTGTTTTTT.

The rearrangement uses TRBV27 and TRBJ2-1, with D perhaps matching TRBD2 (6 bases). The V end was cut by 7 bases, the J end by 2 bases, with 15 bases between. Germline CDR1 reads MNHEY; CDR2 reads SMNVEV (reference sequence). The CDR3 loop spans 15 amino acids. The CDR3 DNA is TGTGCCAGCACCCCCTATGGAGGGGCCTACAATGAGCAGTTCTTC. Encoded protein: CASTPYGGAYNEQFF.

The rearrangement links TRBV6-1 to TRBJ2-5, with 7 bases fitting TRBD1. Trimming at V came to 6 bases and at J to 4 bases, leaving 5 bases not matched to a gene. Germline values: CDR1 MNHNS, CDR2 SASEGT. The CDR3 runs to 13 residues. The CDR3 region is CASRQGVPETQYF. The DNA of the CDR3 is TGTGCCAGCAGGCAGGGGGTTCCAGAGACCCAGTACTTC.

A note on this clonotype: Just one base apart from a much larger clone, this may be a read error. The chain combines TRBV5-1 with TRBJ1-1, with TRBD1 identical over 7 bases. In germline, CDR1 is SGHRS, CDR2 YFSETQ. CDR3 length: 15 amino acids. As DNA, the CDR3 is TGCGCCAGAAGCTTGTCGGGACAGATTAACACTGAAGCTTTCTTT. Translated, it gives CARSLSGQINTEAFF.

This chain uses TRBV4-3 with TRBJ1-6; D ambiguous. Germline values: CDR1 LGHNA, CDR2 YSLEER. The V gene lost 5 bases and the J gene lost 10 bases, with 21 bases spanning the gap. This CDR3 is 16 amino acids long. The CDR3 spells CASSSRATSSRSPLHF. The CDR3 DNA follows: TGCGCCAGCAGCTCAAGAGCCACCTCAAGCAGATCACCCCTCCACTTT.

This sequence joins TRBV27 and TRBJ1-5; TRBD1 matches at 7 bases. This CDR3 comprises 15 residues. V lost 5 bases and J lost 8; bases outside the gene matches: 12. Germline V CDR1 and CDR2: MNHEY, SMNVEV (reference sequence). This chain's CDR3 is CASSPSPRGGKPQHF. CDR3 nucleotide sequence: TGTGCCAGCAGTCCAAGCCCCAGGGGGGGGAAGCCCCAGCATTTT.

This clonotype came up a few times. This chain links TRBV6-1 with TRBJ2-1; the D gene is possibly TRBD2 (5 bases). The CDR3 is made up of 13 amino acids. The germline CDR1 and CDR2 sequences are MNHNS and SASEGT. The V end lost 7 bases, the J end lost 7 bases, and 14 bases lay between the germline ends. For the CDR3, the DNA is TGTGCCAGCACCTTCCGAGGGAGAAATGAGCAGTTCTTC. Residues: CASTFRGRNEQFF.

About this clonotype itself: A read error may be the cause here, since a much bigger clone is one base away. The chain joins TRBV5-1 to TRBJ2-5; D is tentatively TRBD1 or TRBD2 (6 bases each). CDR1 and CDR2 (germline): SGHRS, YFSETQ. The V and J ends lost 8 bases and 5 bases respectively, with 19 bases between them. The CDR3 extends over 14 amino acids. The CDR3 DNA is TGCGCCAGAAGCCCGGAAGGGGGAGGTGAGACCCAGTACTTC. Translation: CARSPEGGGETQYF.

This clonotype was observed a handful of times. This sequence joins TRBV7-2 and TRBJ1-1, with D perhaps TRBD1 (5 bases). Germline assignment: CDR1 SGHTA and CDR2 FQGNSA. V was cut by 2 bases and J by 1 base, with 14 bases left in between. The CDR3 contains 16 residues. CDR3 DNA: TGTGCCAGCAGCTTAAGGGGTCAGTCCGGGAACACTGAAGCTTTCTTT. Its protein product is CASSLRGQSGNTEAFF.

V usage is TRBV6-6 and J usage is TRBJ2-7, with D possibly called TRBD1 or TRBD2 (5 bases each). The CDR3 covers 11 residues. The germline gives CDR1 MNHNY, CDR2 SVGAGI (reference sequence). Trimming cost V 5 bases and J 3 bases, with 5 bases left between them. This chain's CDR3 is CASSGGYEQYF. The CDR3 region has the DNA TGTGCCAGCAGTGGGGGCTACGAGCAGTACTTC.

This clonotype is large by share. This chain joins TRBV6-1 and TRBJ1-2; a weak D match, TRBD1 (5 bases). Between the trimmed V and J ends, which lost 6 bases and 5 bases, there was a span of 25 bases. The CDR3 spans 17 residues. Germline V CDR1 and CDR2: MNHNS, SASEGT. CDR3 protein: CASSLLEGSQGLYGYTF. CDR3 nucleotides: TGTGCCAGCAGCCTCTTGGAGGGTAGCCAGGGTCTGTATGGCTACACCTTC.

This chain joins TRBV20-1 and TRBJ1-1; a weak D match, TRBD1 (5 bases). This CDR3 has 15 amino acids. Germline V gene lookup returns CDR1 DFQATT and CDR2 SNEGSKA (reference sequence). Trimming shortened V by 0 bases and J by 0 bases, and 11 bases separated the two germline ends. This CDR3 reads CSARDPGRVNTEAFF. CDR3 sequence (DNA): TGCAGTGCTAGAGATCCGGGCAGGGTGAACACTGAAGCTTTCTTT.

The CDR3 DNA follows: TGCAGTGCTAGGGGAAGTACTGCTCCCCTCCACTTT. This sequence encodes CSARGSTAPLHF. This chain uses TRBV20-1 with TRBJ1-6; D remains ambiguous. V was trimmed by 3 bases and J by 13 bases, leaving 13 bases between them. CDR3 length: 12 residues. From germline, CDR1 is DFQATT and CDR2 SNEGSKA (reference sequence).

The gene calls are TRBV2 and TRBJ2-5, with 7 bases fitting TRBD1. Germline V gene sequence: CDR1 SNHLY, CDR2 FYNNEI. V shed 6 bases and J 5 bases; nucleotides not matched to a gene: 15. The CDR3 consists of 16 residues. CDR3 DNA: TGTGCCAGCAGAGGAAGGGGGCGATTATCTACGGAGACCCAGTACTTC. It codes for CASRGRGRLSTETQYF.

The rearrangement links TRBV4-1 to TRBJ1-1, with no clear D. The CDR3 is made up of 14 amino acids. V lost 4 bases and J lost 7, with 16 bases in between. Germline values: CDR1 MGHRA, CDR2 YSYEKL. The CDR3 is CASSPDRGDREAFF. The CDR3 DNA sequence: TGCGCCAGCAGCCCCGACCGGGGAGATCGTGAAGCTTTCTTT.

This clonotype was seen a single time. V is TRBV20-1 and J is TRBJ1-2; possibly TRBD1 for D (5 bases). V was shortened by 0 bases and J by 2 bases, with 10 bases between the two germline ends. This CDR3 is built from 14 residues. Germline CDR1 and CDR2: DFQATT and SNEGSKA (reference sequence). CDR3 protein: CSAREGGENYGYTF. The CDR3 DNA is TGCAGTGCTAGAGAGGGAGGGGAAAACTATGGCTACACCTTC.

A single count supports this clonotype. V and J are TRBV6-2 or TRBV6-3 and TRBJ2-7, with 9 nucleotides matching TRBD1. Trimming cost V 7 bases and J 3 bases; bases outside gene matches: 7. Germline lookup yields CDR1 MNHEY and CDR2 SVGEGT. The CDR3 sequence is 14 residues long. CDR3 sequence: CASKSLDRGYEQYF. CDR3 DNA: TGTGCCAGCAAATCCTTGGACAGGGGCTACGAGCAGTACTTC.

Only a few counts were recorded for this clonotype. The rearrangement uses TRBV6-2 or TRBV6-3 and TRBJ2-4, with a weak D call TRBD1 (5 bases). CDR1 is MNHEY, CDR2 SVGEGT, per germline. The V gene lost 6 bases and the J gene lost 3 bases, with 9 bases spanning the gap. This CDR3 has 13 residues. CDR3 residues: CASSREGKNIQYF. DNA of the CDR3: TGTGCCAGCAGCAGGGAAGGCAAAAACATTCAGTACTTC.

The chain joins TRBV20-1 to TRBJ2-3; D not resolved. CDR3 size: 12 residues. V was shortened by 2 bases and J by 0 bases, with 3 bases between the two germline ends. CDR1 is DFQATT and CDR2 is SNEGSKA in the germline V gene (reference sequence). The CDR3 sequence is CSARISTDTQYF. The CDR3 DNA reads TGCAGTGCTAGAATCAGCACAGATACGCAGTATTTT.

The gene calls are TRBV20-1 and TRBJ1-1, with D maybe TRBD1 (5 bases). Per germline, CDR1 DFQATT and CDR2 SNEGSKA (reference sequence). There are 13 residues in the CDR3. V lost 6 bases and J lost 5, with 16 bases in between. CDR3 sequence (DNA): TGCAGTGCCGCAGTCTCCGGGGGTACTGAAGCTTTCTTT. Encoded protein: CSAAVSGGTEAFF.

V is TRBV29-1 and J is TRBJ1-2, with no clear D. The CDR3 loop spans 13 amino acids. V lost 3 bases to trimming and J lost 7 bases, with 15 bases between them. The germline CDR1 and CDR2 sequences are SQVTM and ANQGSEA. The CDR3 reads CSVDPFPGSGYTF. CDR3 DNA sequence: TGCAGCGTTGACCCCTTCCCAGGTAGTGGCTACACCTTC.

This clonotype occurred many times. The CDR3 spells CASSASRDNQPQHF. The CDR3 bases are TGTGCCAGCAGTGCGAGCCGGGACAATCAGCCCCAGCATTTT. The chain employs TRBV2 and TRBJ1-5; D is unresolved. This CDR3 has 14 residues. The germline CDR1 and CDR2 sequences are SNHLY and FYNNEI. V gave up 4 bases and J gave up 3 bases, with 10 bases separating them.

This clonotype has a count of ten or more. V and J are TRBV7-9 and TRBJ1-4; no firm D call. This CDR3 is 16 amino acids long. V lost 1 base to trimming and J lost 2 bases, with 11 bases between them. CDR1 SEHNR and CDR2 FQNEAQ come from the germline V gene (reference sequence). CDR3 amino acids: CASSLVGFGTNEKLFF. Written as DNA, the CDR3 is TGTGCCAGCAGCTTAGTTGGTTTCGGCACTAATGAAAAACTGTTTTTT.